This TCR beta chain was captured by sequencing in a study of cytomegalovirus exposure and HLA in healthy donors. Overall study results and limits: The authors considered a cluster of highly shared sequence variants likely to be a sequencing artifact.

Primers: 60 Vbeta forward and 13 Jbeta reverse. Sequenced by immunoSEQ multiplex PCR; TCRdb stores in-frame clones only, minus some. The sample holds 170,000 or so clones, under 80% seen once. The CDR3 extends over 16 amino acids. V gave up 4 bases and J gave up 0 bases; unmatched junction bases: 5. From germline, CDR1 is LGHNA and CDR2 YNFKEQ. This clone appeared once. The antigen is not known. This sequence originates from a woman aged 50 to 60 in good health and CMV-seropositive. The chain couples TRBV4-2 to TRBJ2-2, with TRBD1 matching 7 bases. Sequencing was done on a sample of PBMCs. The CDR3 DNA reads TGTGCCAGCAGCCGTGACAGGGCGGCGAACACCGGGGAGCTGTTTTTT. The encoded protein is CASSRDRAANTGELFF.